Below are 10 T cell receptor beta chains sequenced from a single sample in a study of T cells in women clearing cervical HPV infection. Measured with immunoSEQ multiplex PCR; TCRdb has only the in-frame clones, and not every one. Its clone listing holds approximately 52,000 clones. Specimen: blood buffy coat. All receptors come from a woman aged 18-70 years with a cervical HPV16 infection that either progressed to CIN3+ or cleared (not recorded which).

About this clone: The read terminates 3 residues ahead of where the CDR3 ends, so the germline J gene completes it. The chain recombines TRBV20-1 with TRBJ1-6; D ambiguous. Looked up from germline, CDR1 is DFQATT and CDR2 is SNEGSKA (reference sequence). V lost 7 bases, J lost 7 bases, and 11 bases lay in between. This CDR3 is 12 amino acids long. CDR3: CSVPGGNSPLHF. CDR3 bases read: TGCAGTGTTCCGGGTGGAAATTCACCC.

Comment on this clone: The CDR3 end is not reached by the read, which stops 3 residues before it; the germline J gene fills it in. The V and J genes are TRBV30 and TRBJ2-3; 9 bases fit TRBD1. Germline V gene sequence: CDR1 GTSNPN, CDR2 SVGIG (reference sequence). J was trimmed by 5 bases and V by 5 bases; bases with no gene match: 11. CDR3 length: 15 residues. CDR3 DNA, as far as it was read: TGTGCCTGGGCCGGACAGGGGTTTGTGGAAGATACG. Translation: CAWAGQGFVEDT. From start to end, the CDR3 is CAWAGQGFVEDTQYF.

In regard to this clone: Read data end 3 residues before the CDR3 end; the end is taken from the germline J gene. The J gene is TRBJ2-4, the V gene TRBV27, with 10 bases that match TRBD2. The CDR3 runs 15 residues. Germline trimming cut 5 bases from V and 8 bases from J; bases unmatched to any gene: 9. Germline V lookup: CDR1 MNHEY, CDR2 SMNVEV (reference sequence). The part of the CDR3 DNA that was read is TGTGCCAGCAGTAGCAGGCTAGCGGGAGTTCACATT. Translating gives CASSSRLAGVHI. The entire CDR3 protein is CASSSRLAGVHIQYF.

As concerns this clone: Sequencing ends 3 residues short of the CDR3 end; the germline J gene provides the rest. This chain connects TRBV20-1 to TRBJ2-1, with TRBD2 matching over 10 bases. The CDR3 consists of 16 residues. Per the germline V gene, CDR1 is DFQATT and CDR2 is SNEGSKA (reference sequence). V gave up 5 bases and J gave up 1 base; unmatched junction bases: 8. CDR3 region: CSAPGLSGRSYNEQFF. The DNA read from the CDR3 is TGCAGTGCTCCCGGACTTAGCGGGAGGTCCTACAATGAG.

A note on this clone: The missing CDR3 end, 3 residues past where the read stops, is filled in from the germline J gene. The gene calls are TRBV18 and TRBJ1-1; D remains ambiguous. Trimming pared 5 bases from V and 1 base from J, leaving 5 bases between. The germline V gene encodes CDR1 KGHSH and CDR2 LQKENI. The CDR3 has 12 amino acids. CDR3 residues: CASSKGNTEAFF. The part of the CDR3 DNA that was read is TGTGCCAGCTCAAAAGGGAACACTGAA.

CDR3 DNA, as far as it was read: TGTGCCAGCAGTGAATCTAAGGACAAG. Protein product: CASSESKDK. The whole CDR3 protein is CASSESKDKAFF. This chain joins TRBV6-1 and TRBJ1-1; TRBD1 is a possible D gene (5 bases). Read sequence stops 3 residues before the CDR3 end, and the germline J gene provides the missing end. The CDR3 length is 12 residues. Germline CDR1 MNHNS, CDR2 SASEGT.

On this clone: The read falls 3 residues short of the CDR3 end, and the missing part is taken from the germline J gene. This chain links TRBV7-9 with TRBJ1-3, with a weak D call TRBD1 (6 bases). CDR1 is SEHNR and CDR2 is FQNEAQ in the germline V gene (reference sequence). This CDR3 is built from 13 residues. V was clipped by 4 bases and J by 8 bases, with 12 bases between them. CDR3 DNA, as far as it was read: TGTGCCAGCAGCTCCCAGGGGTTGGACACC. Residues: CASSSQGLDT. The whole CDR3 is CASSSQGLDTIYF.

Worth noting for this clone: The DNA ends 3 residues before the CDR3 does, and the rest of the CDR3 is filled in from the germline J gene. The V gene is TRBV5-1, the J gene TRBJ2-1; a possible D gene is TRBD2 (5 bases). V lost 5 bases, J lost 5 bases, and 11 bases lay in between. The CDR3 has 13 amino acids. CDR1 SGHRS and CDR2 YFSETQ come from the germline V gene. The sequenced CDR3 bases are TGCGCCAGCAGTCCCAGCGGTCACAATGAG. The encoded protein is CASSPSGHNE. The whole CDR3 sequence is CASSPSGHNEQFF. The entire variable domain, with the rest obtained from reference TRBV5-1 and TRBJ2-1, is as follows: KAGVTQTPRYLIKTRGQQVTLSCSPISGHRSVSWYQQTPGQGLQFLFEYFSETQRNKGNFPGRFSGRQFSNSRSEMNVSTLELGDSALYLCASSPSGHNEQFFGPGTRLTVL.

As to this clone: The read stops 3 residues short of the end of the CDR3; the missing end is completed from the germline J gene. The rearrangement links TRBV11-2 to TRBJ2-7; 7 positions agree with TRBD2. Germline V gene data show CDR1 as SGHAT and CDR2 as FQNNGV. J lost 0 bases, V lost 5 bases, and 4 bases had no gene match. This CDR3 has 14 residues. CDR3: CASSRTSASYEQYF. The CDR3 bases that were read are TGTGCCAGCAGCCGTACTAGCGCCTCCTACGAG. Full variable domain (remainder filled in from reference TRBV11-2 and TRBJ2-7): EAGVAQSPRYKIIEKRQSVAFWCNPISGHATLYWYQQILGQGPKLLIQFQNNGVVDDSQLPKDRFSAERLKGVDSTLKIQPAKLEDSAVYLCASSRTSASYEQYFGPGTRLTVT.

On this clone itself: The CDR3 end lies 3 residues beyond the end of the read and is filled in from the germline J gene. Other DNA sequences in this specimen translate into the identical CDR3. The chain carries TRBV20-1 and TRBJ2-7, with TRBD2 identical over 7 bases. In germline, CDR1 is DFQATT, CDR2 SNEGSKA (reference sequence). The CDR3 spans 15 residues. With 3 bases clipped from V and 3 bases from J, the junction kept 11 bases outside the gene matches. CDR3 in amino acids: CSARGLLAEFYEQYF. CDR3 DNA, as far as it was read: TGCAGTGCTAGGGGCCTCCTAGCGGAGTTCTACGAG.